The clone carrying this TCR beta chain was detected only a few times. What it recognizes is unknown. This sample is part of a study of beta chain features in type 1 diabetes. Study outcomes and limitations: TCRB CDR3s were moderately but significantly shorter in Type 1 diabetes patients in all four CD4+ subsets.

Isolated RNA was reverse transcribed in full, so expressed TCRB transcripts were sequenced. The assay was immunoSEQ multiplex PCR, and TCRdb's table has in-frame clones only and misses some. Of a few hundred thousand clones listed, around 22% are singletons. One heparinised draw, averaging roughly 0.12 L, was taken per donor. CD4+ cells of the naive, central memory, regulatory and stem cell-like memory types were sorted via CD45RO/CCR7/CD25/CD127/CD95/CD27. All sorted populations exceeded 98% purity. The CDR3 contains 14 residues. CDR1 is MNHNY, CDR2 SVGAGI, per germline (reference sequence). With 6 bases clipped from V and 5 bases from J, the junction kept 3 bases outside the gene matches.

The sequence was obtained from a young woman with type 1 diabetes. The material sequenced was naive CD4+ T cells from blood. The chain recombines TRBV6-6 with TRBJ2-2; 10 bases fit TRBD2. The CDR3 nucleotides read TGTGCCAGCAGGACTAGCGGGCGTACCGGGGAGCTGTTTTTT. Residues: CASRTSGRTGELFF.